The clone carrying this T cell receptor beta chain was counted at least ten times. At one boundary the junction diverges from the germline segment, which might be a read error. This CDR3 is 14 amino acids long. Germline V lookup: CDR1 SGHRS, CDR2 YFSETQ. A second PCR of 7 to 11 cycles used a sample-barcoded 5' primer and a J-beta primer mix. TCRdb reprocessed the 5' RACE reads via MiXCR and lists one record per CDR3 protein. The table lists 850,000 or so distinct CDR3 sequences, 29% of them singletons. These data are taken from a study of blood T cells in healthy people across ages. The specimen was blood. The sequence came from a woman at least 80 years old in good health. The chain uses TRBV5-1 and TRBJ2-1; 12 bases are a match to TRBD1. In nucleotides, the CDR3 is TGTGCCAGCAGCTCGGGACAGGGGGCAAATGAGCAGTTCTTC. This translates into CASSSGQGANEQFF.